The clone carrying this T cell receptor beta chain was seen only a few times. Antigen specificity is unknown. The junction shows a germline mismatch at one end, possibly a read error. These data are taken from a study of beta chain features in type 1 diabetes. CDR1 and CDR2 (germline): SGHAT, FQNNGV. The CDR3 contains 19 residues. Overall study results and limits: The naive, central memory and Treg TCRB repertoires looked more alike in patients than they did in healthy donors. For Type 1 diabetes patients, all four CD4+ subsets carried TCRB CDR3s that were moderately but significantly shorter. The study left unresolved whether HLA type influences TCRB rearrangement.

The authors reverse transcribed all of the isolated RNA, so sequencing captured expressed TCRB transcripts. Sequencing was performed with immunoSEQ multiplex PCR; in TCRdb, only in-frame clones are kept and a portion is missing. The table shows roughly 100,000 clones, with roughly 28% occurring only once. Material: central memory CD4+ T cells from blood. This sequence originates from a woman between 18 and 29 years old with type 1 diabetes. The rearrangement joins TRBV11-2 to TRBJ2-7; tentatively, D is TRBD1 (10 bases). CDR3 DNA sequence: TGTGCCAGCAGCTTAGGTGGGTTCCGGACAGGGGGTACCTCGGGACTAGCAAGATTC. This translates into CASSLGGFRTGGTSGLARF.